The source of this TCR beta chain is a study of shared clonotypes between healthy human individuals. Overall study findings and caveats: Non-shared clonotypes showed lower generation probabilities than clonotypes common to all four donors. Sequencing depth was predicted to influence how clonotypes are shared among donors.

For every subset, genomic DNA was evenly distributed across several immunoSEQ plates. Data came from immunoSEQ multiplex PCR; TCRdb stores just in-frame clones and leaves some out. Altogether approximately 810,000 clones are present, over 90% being singletons, with the ten largest covering around 24%. CD45RO-negative CD8 cells positively selected for CCR7 made up the naive population, which excluded terminally differentiated effector memory CD45RA+ cells. Healthy and HIV-negative, the adult donors had no recent acute infections or vaccinations. This clone came up once. The antigen is unknown. CDR3 length: 15 residues. Trimming cost V 4 bases and J 5 bases; bases outside gene matches: 4. In germline, CDR1 is MNHEY, CDR2 SMNVEV (reference sequence).

The source material was naive CD8+ T cells sorted from blood. This chain connects TRBV27 to TRBJ2-2; 10 bases align to TRBD1. The origin of this receptor is a man aged 25-45 years in good health. In nucleotides, the CDR3 is TGTGCCAGCAGTTCGACAGGGGGCTATACCGGGGAGCTGTTTTTT. This translates into CASSSTGGYTGELFF.